This T cell receptor beta chain was captured by sequencing in a study of tumor and adjacent non-tumor tissue in lung cancer. Study-level points and caveats: Compared with tumor, normal lung showed significantly lower TCR diversity. Top 100 clones took a larger repertoire share in normal lung.

TCRbeta libraries were built with three rounds of nested PCR, modified from ARM-PCR. A single record per CDR3 protein comes from TCRdb applying MiXCR to the multiplex PCR reads. The sample carries about 86,000 distinct CDR3 sequences, more than 65% recorded once. In regard to this clonotype: The target antigen is unknown. A junction end diverges from the germline sequence, so it may reflect a read error.

RNA was extracted from bulk tissue without any cell sorting. This non-tumor lung sample came from over 3 cm beyond the tumor edge. The CDR3 consists of 15 residues. The specimen sequenced was distant non-tumor lung tissue. The chain is built from TRBV12-3 or TRBV12-4 and TRBJ2-2, with 8 bases lining up with TRBD1. This receptor was identified in a woman aged 50 to 65 with non-small cell lung cancer. The CDR3 sequence: CTSSKRTGTTGELFF. The CDR3 region has the DNA TGTACCAGCAGTAAGCGGACAGGGACAACCGGGGAGCTGTTTTTT.